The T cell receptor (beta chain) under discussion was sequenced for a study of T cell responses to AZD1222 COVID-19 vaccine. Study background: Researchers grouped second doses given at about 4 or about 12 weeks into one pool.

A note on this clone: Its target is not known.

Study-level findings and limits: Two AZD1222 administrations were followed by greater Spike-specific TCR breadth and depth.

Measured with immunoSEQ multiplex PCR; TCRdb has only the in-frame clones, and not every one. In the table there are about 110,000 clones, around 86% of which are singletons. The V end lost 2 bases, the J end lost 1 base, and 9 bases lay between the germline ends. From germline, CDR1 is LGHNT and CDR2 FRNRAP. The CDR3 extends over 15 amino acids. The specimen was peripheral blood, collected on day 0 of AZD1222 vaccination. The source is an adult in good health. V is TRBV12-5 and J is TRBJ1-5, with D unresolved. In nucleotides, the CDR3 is TGTGCTAGTGGTTTGTCGCTCAGAAGCAATCAGCCCCAGCATTTT. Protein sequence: CASGLSLRSNQPQHF.